The source of this T cell receptor beta chain is a study of T cells after yellow fever vaccination. TCRdb used MiXCR to reprocess the 5' RACE reads, holding one entry per CDR3 protein. This sample has roughly 170,000 distinct CDR3 sequences, with around 9.7% found just once. This clonotype appeared a few times. There are 12 residues in the CDR3. Germline assignment: CDR1 ENHRY and CDR2 SYGVKD. Trimming stripped 10 bases from V and 6 bases from J, with 13 bases between. Source: CD8+ T cells sorted from PBMCs, taken 45 days after the yellow fever booster vaccination. The TCR originated in a man between 18 and 35 years old who received the YFV17D yellow fever vaccine. This chain uses TRBV10-3 with TRBJ2-1, with a tentative D call TRBD1 (6 bases). The CDR3 coding sequence is TGTGCCACCGAGGGACAAGCCAATGAGCAGTTCTTC. Protein: CATEGQANEQFF.